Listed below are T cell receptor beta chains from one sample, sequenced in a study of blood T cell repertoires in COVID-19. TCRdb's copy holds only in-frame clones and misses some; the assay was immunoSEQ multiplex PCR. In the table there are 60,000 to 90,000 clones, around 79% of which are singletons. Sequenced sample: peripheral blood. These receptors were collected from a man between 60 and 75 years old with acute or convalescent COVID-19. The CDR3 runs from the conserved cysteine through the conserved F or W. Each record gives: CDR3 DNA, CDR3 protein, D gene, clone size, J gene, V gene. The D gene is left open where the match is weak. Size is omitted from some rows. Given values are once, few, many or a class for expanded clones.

TGTGCCAGCAGCTCTGGACAGGGCGATGAGCAGTTCTTC	CASSSGQGDEQFF	TRBD1	many	TRBJ2-1	TRBV7-3
TGTGCCAGCAGCCAAGGGGTCGGGGGGGAGAACACTGAAGCTTTCTTT	CASSQGVGGENTEAFF	NA	NA	TRBJ1-1	TRBV4-2
TGTGCCAGCAGCCACGGGGGGGCCTGGGGGAATGAGCAGTTCTTC	CASSHGGAWGNEQFF	TRBD2	NA	TRBJ2-1	TRBV13
TGTGCCAGCTCCGGAGTGAACACTGAAGCTTTCTTT	CASSGVNTEAFF	NA	NA	TRBJ1-1	TRBV3-1/TRBV3-2
TGTGCCAGCTCGGGACAGGGGGGTCCCGGGGAGCTGTTTTTT	CASSGQGGPGELFF	TRBD1	NA	TRBJ2-2	TRBV2
TGTGCCAGCGCGTCCCAGGGATTCCAAGAGACCCAGTACTTC	CASASQGFQETQYF	NA	NA	TRBJ2-5	TRBV27
TGCGCCAGCAGCTTGGCACTAGCGGGAGACAATGAGCAGTTCTTC	CASSLALAGDNEQFF	TRBD2	NA	TRBJ2-1	TRBV5-1
TGCGCCAGCAGCTTTAGTCCGGGACTAGCGGGAGTCAATGAGCAGTTCTTC	CASSFSPGLAGVNEQFF	TRBD2	NA	TRBJ2-1	TRBV5-1
TGTGCCAGCAGAGGGGGAACTGAAGCTTTCTTT	CASRGGTEAFF	NA	NA	TRBJ1-1	TRBV2
TGTGCCATCAGGAGTGTGGTAATTGGTGCAGATACGCAGTATTTT	CAIRSVVIGADTQYF	NA	few	TRBJ2-3	TRBV10-3
TGTGCCAGTAGTATAAAGGGGACTGAAGCTTTCTTT	CASSIKGTEAFF	NA	NA	TRBJ1-1	TRBV19
TGTGCCAGCAGCCAAAGGTCAGGGGAAGGTGGCTACACCTTC	CASSQRSGEGGYTF	NA	NA	TRBJ1-2	TRBV3-1/TRBV3-2
TGTGCCAGCAGCCTTGCGACAGGGAACTATGGCTACACCTTC	CASSLATGNYGYTF	TRBD1	many	TRBJ1-2	TRBV9
TGTGCCAGCACCACTTTTGATCCCGGGGAGCTGTTTTTT	CASTTFDPGELFF	NA	once	TRBJ2-2	TRBV28
TGTGCCAGCACACGGGACAGGGGGGAGCTGTTTTTT	CASTRDRGELFF	TRBD1	NA	TRBJ2-2	TRBV2
TGTGCCAGCAGCCCTAGCGGGCCCTGGAGCTCCTACAATGAGCAGTTCTTC	CASSPSGPWSSYNEQFF	TRBD2	NA	TRBJ2-1	TRBV7-2
TGCGCCAGCAGCTTGGCCGGGGAAACTGAGCAGTTCTTC	CASSLAGETEQFF	NA	NA	TRBJ2-1	TRBV5-1
TGTGCCAGCTCACCACCCAGCGGGAGGGATACGCAGTATTTT	CASSPPSGRDTQYF	TRBD2	once	TRBJ2-3	TRBV18
TGTGCCAGCAGCACACAGCTGGCAGATACGCAGTATTTT	CASSTQLADTQYF	NA	many	TRBJ2-3	TRBV13
TGTGCCAGCAGCCAGGCCCTCATTGCAACTAATGAAAAACTGTTTTTT	CASSQALIATNEKLFF	NA	NA	TRBJ1-4	TRBV3-1/TRBV3-2
TGTGCCAGTAGTATAGTTAGAATAGGAGCCGAGCAGTACTTC	CASSIVRIGAEQYF	NA	NA	TRBJ2-7	TRBV19
TGCGCCAGCAGCATTAGGACAGGGGCATCGGATACGCAGTATTTT	CASSIRTGASDTQYF	TRBD1	NA	TRBJ2-3	TRBV5-1
TGCGCCAGCAGTGAGTCCTACCCCGGGGAGCTGTTTTTT	CASSESYPGELFF	NA	NA	TRBJ2-2	TRBV10-2
TGTGCCAGCACTGACGCCAGGGCGAATCAGCCCCAGCATTTT	CASTDARANQPQHF	NA	NA	TRBJ1-5	TRBV6-6
TGTGCCAGCAGCTTAATAGGTCCCGGGGGAGGGTCCACAGATACGCAGTATTTT	CASSLIGPGGGSTDTQYF	TRBD2	NA	TRBJ2-3	TRBV7-3
TGTGCCAGCATGGTTACTAGCGGGGTCACAGATACGCAGTATTTT	CASMVTSGVTDTQYF	TRBD2	NA	TRBJ2-3	TRBV2
TGTGCCACCAGCAACGGGGGGACCCAAGAGACCCAGTACTTC	CATSNGGTQETQYF	TRBD2	once	TRBJ2-5	TRBV15
TGTGCCAGCAGCCGGACTAGCGGGGGGGAGCTGTTTTTT	CASSRTSGGELFF	TRBD2	many	TRBJ2-2	TRBV6-2/TRBV6-3
TGTGCCAGCTCACCACCGCACGGGAGTTACACCGGGGAGCTGTTTTTT	CASSPPHGSYTGELFF	NA	NA	TRBJ2-2	TRBV18
TGTGCCAGCAGCTTGACAGGGAACCCTGGAAACACCATATATTTT	CASSLTGNPGNTIYF	TRBD1	NA	TRBJ1-3	TRBV7-3
TGTGCCAGCAGTTTCCCCGGACAGGGGGGCTACACCTTC	CASSFPGQGGYTF	TRBD1	few	TRBJ1-2	TRBV28
TGTGCCAGCAGTGGACAGGGCGGTCAGCCCCAGCATTTT	CASSGQGGQPQHF	TRBD1	NA	TRBJ1-5	TRBV2
TGCGCCAGCAGCCAGGACGACAGGGGCCCCTCCTACGAGCAGTACTTC	CASSQDDRGPSYEQYF	TRBD1	NA	TRBJ2-7	TRBV4-1